These 31 T cell receptor beta chains originate from one sample sequenced in a study of blood T cell repertoires in COVID-19. Sequencing was performed with immunoSEQ multiplex PCR; in TCRdb, only in-frame clones are kept and a portion is missing. The table has about 160,000 clones, 81% seen once; the top ten hold roughly 11%. What was sequenced was peripheral blood. The source of these receptors is a human donor in a cohort sampled during active COVID-19.

The genes are TRBV21-1 and TRBJ2-2; the D call TRBD1 from the table was never checked on the DNA. TRBV21-1 is a pseudogene locus. The CDR3 consists of 16 residues. The CDR3: CASNKGQGENTGELFF. In DNA, the CDR3 is TGTGCCAGCAACAAGGGACAGGGGGAGAACACCGGGGAGCTGTTTTTT.

This clone has a single count. This chain uses TRBV6-5 with TRBJ2-5; D possibly corresponds to TRBD2 (7 bases). The CDR3 extends over 15 amino acids. The V end lost 0 bases, the J end lost 4 bases, and 12 bases lay between the germline ends. Germline loops: CDR1 MNHEY, CDR2 SVGAGI. CDR3: CASSYSGGAGETQYF. The CDR3 DNA reads TGTGCCAGCAGTTACTCGGGGGGGGCAGGAGAGACCCAGTACTTC.

V is TRBV28 and J is TRBJ2-5; no reliable D call. Germline V gene sequence: CDR1 MDHEN, CDR2 SYDVKM. CDR3 length: 15 amino acids. The V end was cut by 1 base, the J end by 1 base, with 10 bases between. The CDR3 sequence: CASSLSYQAQETQYF. CDR3 DNA sequence: TGTGCCAGCAGTTTATCTTACCAGGCCCAAGAGACCCAGTACTTC. Complete variable domain (other parts from reference TRBV28 and TRBJ2-5): DVKVTQSSRYLVKRTGEKVFLECVQDMDHENMFWYRQDPGLGLRLIYFSYDVKMKEKGDIPEGYSVSREKKERFSLILESASTNQTSMYLCASSLSYQAQETQYFGPGTRLLVL.

Only a few counts were recorded for this clone. The V and J genes are TRBV7-6 and TRBJ2-7, with TRBD1 as a possible D gene (7 bases). The CDR3 loop spans 14 amino acids. V lost 1 base to trimming and J lost 3 bases, with 10 bases between them. Germline-derived CDR1 and CDR2 are SGHVS and FNYEAQ. CDR3 bases: TGTGCCAGCAGCTTAGGTCAGGGGGGCTACGAGCAGTACTTC. It yields the protein CASSLGQGGYEQYF.

Of note for this clone: Mismatch with germline at one junction end may stem from a read error. CDR3 loop: CASSRGSRQTSEKLFF. In DNA, the CDR3 is TGTGCCAGCAGCCGGGGGTCACGACAGACTAGTGAAAAACTGTTTTTT. This sequence joins TRBV3-1 (or the pseudogene TRBV3-2) and TRBJ1-4; a possible D gene is TRBD1 (5 bases). Germline V lookup: CDR1 LGHDT, CDR2 YNNKEL (reference sequence). This CDR3 has 16 amino acids.

J is TRBJ1-4 and V is TRBV4-3; 8 nucleotides agree with TRBD1. From germline, CDR1 is LGHNA and CDR2 YSLEER. V lost 0 bases, J lost 8 bases, and 8 bases stayed unmatched. CDR3 length: 16 residues. CDR3 sequence reads: CASSQDGTGGDEKLFF. CDR3 DNA sequence: TGCGCCAGCAGCCAAGATGGTACAGGGGGGGACGAAAAACTGTTTTTT.

The V gene is TRBV10-1, the J gene TRBJ2-1, with TRBD1 matching over 7 bases. CDR3 size: 15 residues. The trim removed 6 bases at V and 1 base at J, leaving 6 bases unmatched. Germline CDR1 is WNHNN and CDR2 is SYGVQD (reference sequence). Written as DNA, the CDR3 is TGCGCCAGCAGCGCCTCAGGGGGTTCCTACAATGAGCAGTTCTTC. Translating gives CASSASGGSYNEQFF.

This clone was picked up a small number of times. The CDR3 bases are TGTGCCAGCAGCCAAGCCAACACCGGGATACCTTTAAATGAGCAGTTCTTC. Translation: CASSQANTGIPLNEQFF. The chain recombines TRBV3-1 (or the pseudogene TRBV3-2) with TRBJ2-1; D might be TRBD2 (5 bases). V lost 1 base and J lost 7, with 20 bases in between. CDR1 is LGHDT, CDR2 YNNKEL, per germline (reference sequence). CDR3 size: 17 residues.

Comments on this clone: One junction end disagrees with the germline gene, perhaps due to a read error. This rearrangement joins TRBV7-7 to TRBJ2-3; tentatively, D is TRBD2 (6 bases). CDR3 length: 15 amino acids. Germline-derived CDR1 and CDR2 are SSHAT and FNYEAQ (reference sequence). CDR3 in DNA: TGTGCTAGCAGCTTAAGTAGCGGAGTAACAGATACGCAGTATTTT. This codes for CASSLSSGVTDTQYF. Based on the CDR3 plus reference TRBV7-7 and TRBJ2-3, the full variable domain is GAGVSQSPRYKVTKRGQDVTLRCDPISSHATLYWYQQALGQGPEFLTYFNYEAQPDKSGLPSDRFSAERPEGSISTLTIQRTEQRDSAMYRCASSLSSGVTDTQYFGPGTRLTVL.

V and J are TRBV27 and TRBJ1-5, with D perhaps matching TRBD1 (5 bases). CDR3 length equals 16 residues. Germline assignment: CDR1 MNHEY and CDR2 SMNVEV (reference sequence). V was clipped by 0 bases and J by 6 bases, with 15 bases between them. This CDR3 reads CASSLSDGAGTQPQHF. Written as DNA, the CDR3 is TGTGCCAGCAGTTTATCTGATGGGGCGGGGACTCAGCCCCAGCATTTT.

The genes are TRBV19 and TRBJ2-5; 10 nucleotides agree with TRBD2. Germline CDR1 and CDR2: LNHDA and SQIVND (reference sequence). There are 15 residues in the CDR3. V lost 5 bases, J lost 5 bases, and 8 bases stayed unmatched. CDR3 nucleotides: TGTGCCAGTAGTGCCAGCGGGGGGGCGGATGAGACCCAGTACTTC. Its protein product is CASSASGGADETQYF.

The chain couples TRBV10-3 to TRBJ2-1, with 7 nucleotides matching TRBD1. Trimming removed 9 bases from V and 8 bases from J; junction bases left unmatched: 13. There are 14 residues in the CDR3. From germline, CDR1 is ENHRY and CDR2 SYGVKD. CDR3 bases: TGTGCCATTAAAGGCAGGGGGTCTTTCGATGAGCAGTTCTTC. Protein: CAIKGRGSFDEQFF.

The chain uses TRBV28 and TRBJ1-1, with 9 nucleotides matching TRBD1. V was clipped by 7 bases and J by 7 bases; unmatched bases: 4. The V gene's germline CDR1 is MDHEN and CDR2 SYDVKM. The CDR3 consists of 12 residues. As DNA, the CDR3 is TGTGCCAGCACAGGACAGGGGAATGAAGCTTTCTTT. Protein sequence: CASTGQGNEAFF.

The rearrangement uses TRBV15 and TRBJ2-2; the D gene is possibly TRBD1 (6 bases). This CDR3 is 16 amino acids long. The germline V gene has CDR1 LNHNV and CDR2 YYDKDF (reference sequence). The germline V and J ends were trimmed by 3 bases and 4 bases, with 15 bases remaining between them. The CDR3 bases are TGTGCCACCAGCAGCCAACAGGGTAGGGGCACCGGGGAGCTGTTTTTT. Its protein product is CATSSQQGRGTGELFF.

This chain uses TRBV27 with TRBJ1-1, with a weak D call TRBD1 (6 bases). Trimming took 2 bases from V and 2 from J, leaving 9 bases between them. In germline, CDR1 is MNHEY, CDR2 SMNVEV (reference sequence). The CDR3 consists of 14 residues. The CDR3 nucleotides read TGTGCCAGCAGTTTAGACAGGTACAACACTGAAGCTTTCTTT. Amino acid sequence: CASSLDRYNTEAFF.

The CDR3 nucleotides read TGTGCCACCAGCATTTCAGGCAGTTCCTACGAGCAGTACTTC. Its translation is CATSISGSSYEQYF. The chain is built from TRBV15 and TRBJ2-7; D gene unclear. Trimming shortened V by 4 bases and J by 1 base, and 11 bases separated the two germline ends. The germline CDR1 and CDR2 sequences are LNHNV and YYDKDF (reference sequence). This CDR3 comprises 14 residues.

The chain combines TRBV2 with TRBJ2-5; D gene unclear. The germline gives CDR1 SNHLY, CDR2 FYNNEI. The CDR3 extends over 12 amino acids. Deletions cut 3 bases from V and 5 bases from J, with 7 bases between. CDR3 bases: TGTGCCAGCAGTGAGGTCGGGGAGACCCAGTACTTC. This codes for CASSEVGETQYF.

The rearrangement uses TRBV19 and TRBJ2-6; a weak D match, TRBD1 (5 bases). This CDR3 has 16 residues. V lost 10 bases to trimming and J lost 1 base, with 17 bases between them. Germline V gives CDR1 LNHDA, CDR2 SQIVND (reference sequence). CDR3 nucleotides: TGTGCCACTGCCGACCCGGCAGGGTCTGGGGCCAACGTCCTGACTTTC. This translates into CATADPAGSGANVLTF.

The chain combines TRBV12-3 or TRBV12-4 with TRBJ2-1; a possible D gene is TRBD1 (6 bases). V lost 8 bases and J lost 5, with 10 bases in between. CDR3 length: 12 residues. The CDR3 sequence is CASEGDDNEQFF. Here the CDR3 DNA reads TGTGCCAGCGAGGGGGATGACAATGAGCAGTTCTTC.

V and J are TRBV6-2 or TRBV6-3 and TRBJ1-1; a possible D gene is TRBD1 (5 bases). This CDR3 spans 14 amino acids. Germline V lookup: CDR1 MNHEY, CDR2 SVGEGT. Trimming removed 0 bases at V and 8 bases at J, with 13 bases between. DNA of the CDR3: TGTGCCAGCAGTTACTCCCCCGACAGAAGGGAAGCTTTCTTT. Translating it yields CASSYSPDRREAFF.

This clone appeared once. J is TRBJ1-5 and V is TRBV6-5; no firm D call. V lost 7 bases, J lost 5 bases, and 15 bases lay in between. This CDR3 region has 14 residues. The germline gives CDR1 MNHEY, CDR2 SVGAGI. The CDR3 DNA reads as TGTGCCAGCACCCTTCGGGAGTTGGATCAGCCCCAGCATTTT. Protein sequence: CASTLRELDQPQHF.

The V and J genes are TRBV2 and TRBJ1-1, with a possible D match to TRBD1 (6 bases). CDR1 and CDR2 from the germline V gene are SNHLY and FYNNEI. V shed 6 bases and J shed 5 bases, with 22 bases lying between them. There are 16 residues in the CDR3. CDR3 amino acids: CASRLEPGDIGTEAFF. The DNA for the CDR3 is TGTGCCAGCAGGCTAGAACCCGGGGACATCGGAACTGAAGCTTTCTTT.

The V call is TRBV14, the J call TRBJ2-3; TRBD2 aligns across 15 bases. The germline CDR1 and CDR2 sequences are SGHDN and FVKESK. J was trimmed by 5 bases and V by 0 bases; bases with no gene match: 15. This CDR3 contains 21 residues. CDR3 sequence reads: CASSQDSSGTSGRIMGDTQYF. DNA for the CDR3: TGTGCCAGCAGCCAAGATTCGTCGGGGACTAGCGGGAGGATCATGGGAGATACGCAGTATTTT.

The chain has TRBV7-2 and TRBJ2-2; the D gene is possibly TRBD1 (6 bases). CDR1 and CDR2 from the germline V gene are SGHTA and FQGNSA. The CDR3 extends over 14 amino acids. V was cut by 5 bases and J by 4 bases, with 11 bases left in between. CDR3 sequence: CASSAMTGTGELFF. DNA of the CDR3: TGTGCCAGCAGCGCCATGACAGGCACCGGGGAGCTGTTTTTT.

V usage is TRBV7-9 and J usage is TRBJ1-1; weak D call: TRBD1 (5 bases). The CDR3 is 13 residues long. Per the germline V gene, CDR1 is SEHNR and CDR2 is FQNEAQ (reference sequence). V gave up 6 bases and J gave up 1 base, with 9 bases separating them. Here the CDR3 reads CASSNGQNTEAFF. CDR3 DNA: TGTGCCAGCAGTAACGGACAGAACACTGAAGCTTTCTTT. The complete variable domain, with remaining parts taken from reference TRBV7-9 and TRBJ1-1, reads DTGVSQNPRHKITKRGQNVTFRCDPISEHNRLYWYRQTLGQGPEFLTYFQNEAQLEKSRLLSDRFSAERPKGSFSTLEIQRTEQGDSAMYLCASSNGQNTEAFFGQGTRLTVV.

This clone was counted between two and nine times. The genes are TRBV11-2 and TRBJ2-3; weak D call: TRBD2 (7 bases). This CDR3 spans 15 amino acids. The germline V and J ends were trimmed by 4 bases and 6 bases, with 17 bases remaining between them. Per the germline V gene, CDR1 is SGHAT and CDR2 is FQNNGV. CDR3 sequence: CASSSLRGGGDTQYF. DNA for the CDR3: TGTGCCAGCAGCTCTCTTAGGGGGGGCGGGGATACGCAGTATTTT.

This chain links TRBV18 with TRBJ2-7; no clear D. V lost 4 bases and J 6 bases, leaving 7 bases between the germline ends. The CDR3 length is 11 residues. Looked up from germline, CDR1 is KGHSH and CDR2 is LQKENI. CDR3 in DNA: TGTGCCAGCTCACTATCGTCCGAGCAGTACTTC. This gives the protein CASSLSSEQYF.

The gene calls are TRBV4-1 and TRBJ2-1; D gene ambiguous. With 0 bases removed from V and 14 bases from J, the gap between germline ends came to 11 bases. Germline CDR1 MGHRA, CDR2 YSYEKL. This CDR3 comprises 12 residues. The CDR3 region has the DNA TGCGCCAGCAGCCAAGAAGGAGTAAAGGAGTTCTTC. Encoded protein: CASSQEGVKEFF.

V gene TRBV6-5 combines with J gene TRBJ2-1, with TRBD1 matching 8 bases. Germline-derived CDR1 and CDR2 are MNHEY and SVGAGI. Trimming took 7 bases from V and 7 from J; bases not matched to a gene: 12. The CDR3 spans 15 residues. The CDR3 loop is CASTPGGGPRNEQFF. As DNA, the CDR3 is TGTGCCAGCACCCCAGGGGGCGGGCCGAGGAATGAGCAGTTCTTC.

J is TRBJ1-4 and V is TRBV28; 8 bases match TRBD1. Germline loops: CDR1 MDHEN, CDR2 SYDVKM. V lost 7 bases and J lost 12; bases outside the gene matches: 4. The CDR3 extends over 11 amino acids. This CDR3 is CASTPDRELFF. As DNA, the CDR3 is TGTGCCAGCACCCCGGACAGGGAACTGTTTTTT.

The CDR3 spells CASWGGEAPQHF. CDR3 bases: TGTGCCAGCTGGGGGGGAGAGGCGCCCCAGCATTTT. This chain connects TRBV2 to TRBJ1-5; TRBD1 is a possible D gene (5 bases). The ends were cut back, 8 bases at V and 9 bases at J, with 14 bases in the middle. Germline-derived CDR1 and CDR2 are SNHLY and FYNNEI. This CDR3 has 12 amino acids.